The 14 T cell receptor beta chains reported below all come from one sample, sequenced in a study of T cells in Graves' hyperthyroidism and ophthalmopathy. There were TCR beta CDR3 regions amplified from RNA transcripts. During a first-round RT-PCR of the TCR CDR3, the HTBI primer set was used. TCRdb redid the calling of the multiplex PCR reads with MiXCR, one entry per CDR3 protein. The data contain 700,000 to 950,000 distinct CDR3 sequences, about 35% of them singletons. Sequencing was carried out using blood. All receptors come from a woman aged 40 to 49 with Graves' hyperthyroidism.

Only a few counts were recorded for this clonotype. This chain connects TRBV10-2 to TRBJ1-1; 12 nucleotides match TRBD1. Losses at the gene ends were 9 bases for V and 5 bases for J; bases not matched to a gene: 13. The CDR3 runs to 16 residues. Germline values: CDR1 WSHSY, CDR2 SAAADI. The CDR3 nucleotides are TGCGCCAGTTCCTCCGGGACAGGGGGCGAGAATACTGAAGCTTTCTTT. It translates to CASSSGTGGENTEAFF.

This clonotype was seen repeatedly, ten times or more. Here the CDR3 reads CASSPTGGDGYTF. Here the CDR3 DNA reads TGTGCCAGCAGCCCGACAGGGGGTGATGGCTACACCTTC. The chain employs TRBV2 and TRBJ1-2; 9 bases are shared with TRBD1. The CDR3 totals 13 residues. Unmatched junction bases numbered 5, after V lost 6 bases and J lost 6 bases. The germline CDR1 and CDR2 sequences are SNHLY and FYNNEI.

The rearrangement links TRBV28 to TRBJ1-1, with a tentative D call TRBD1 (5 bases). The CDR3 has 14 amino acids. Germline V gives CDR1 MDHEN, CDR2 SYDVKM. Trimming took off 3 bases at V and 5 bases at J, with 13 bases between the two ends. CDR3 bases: TGTGCCAGCAGTTTCCGGGGGGGGAGGACTGAAGCTTTCTTT. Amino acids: CASSFRGGRTEAFF.

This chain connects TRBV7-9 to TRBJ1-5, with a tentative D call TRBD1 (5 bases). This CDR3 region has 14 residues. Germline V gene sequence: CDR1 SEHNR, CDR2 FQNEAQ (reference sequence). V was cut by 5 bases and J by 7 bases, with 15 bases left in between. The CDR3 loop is CASSHQNGGQPQHF. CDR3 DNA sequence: TGTGCCAGCAGCCACCAAAACGGGGGGCAGCCCCAGCATTTT.

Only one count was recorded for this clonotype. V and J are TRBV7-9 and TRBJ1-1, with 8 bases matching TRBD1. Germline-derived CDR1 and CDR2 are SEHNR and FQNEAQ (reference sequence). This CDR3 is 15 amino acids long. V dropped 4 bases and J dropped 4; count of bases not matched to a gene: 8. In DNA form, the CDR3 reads TGTGCCAGCAGCTACAGGGGGGAGAGCGTCACTGAAGCTTTCTTT. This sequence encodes CASSYRGESVTEAFF.

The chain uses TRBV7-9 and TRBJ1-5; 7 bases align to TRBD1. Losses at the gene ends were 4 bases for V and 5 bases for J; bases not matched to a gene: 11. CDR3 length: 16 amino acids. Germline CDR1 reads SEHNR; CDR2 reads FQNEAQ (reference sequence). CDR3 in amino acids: CASSWRDSGSHQPQHF. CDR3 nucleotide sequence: TGTGCCAGCAGCTGGAGGGACAGCGGATCGCATCAGCCCCAGCATTTT. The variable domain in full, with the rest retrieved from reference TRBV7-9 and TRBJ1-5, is DTGVSQNPRHKITKRGQNVTFRCDPISEHNRLYWYRQTLGQGPEFLTYFQNEAQLEKSRLLSDRFSAERPKGSFSTLEIQRTEQGDSAMYLCASSWRDSGSHQPQHFGDGTRLSIL.

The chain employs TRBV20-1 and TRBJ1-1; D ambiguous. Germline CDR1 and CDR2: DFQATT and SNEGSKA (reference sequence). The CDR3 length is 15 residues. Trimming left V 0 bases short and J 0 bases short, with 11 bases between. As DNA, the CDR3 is TGCAGTGCTAGAGATCCTAGAAGGATGAACACTGAAGCTTTCTTT. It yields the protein CSARDPRRMNTEAFF.

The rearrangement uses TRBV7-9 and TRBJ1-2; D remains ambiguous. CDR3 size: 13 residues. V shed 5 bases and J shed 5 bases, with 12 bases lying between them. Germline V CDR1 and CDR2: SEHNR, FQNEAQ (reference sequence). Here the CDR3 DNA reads TGTGCCAGCAGCCCCAACCAGATATATGGCTACACCTTC. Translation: CASSPNQIYGYTF.

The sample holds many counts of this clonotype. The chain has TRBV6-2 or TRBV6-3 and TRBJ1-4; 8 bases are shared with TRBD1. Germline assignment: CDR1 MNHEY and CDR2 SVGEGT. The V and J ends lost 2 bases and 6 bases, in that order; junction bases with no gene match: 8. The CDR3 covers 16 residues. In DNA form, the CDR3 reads TGTGCCAGCAGTTACGCCCGCGGACAGGGAGATGAAAAACTGTTTTTT. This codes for CASSYARGQGDEKLFF.

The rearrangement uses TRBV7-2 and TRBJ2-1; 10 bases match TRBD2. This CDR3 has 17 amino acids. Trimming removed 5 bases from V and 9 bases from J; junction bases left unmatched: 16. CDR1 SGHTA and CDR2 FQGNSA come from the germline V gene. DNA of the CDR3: TGTGCCAGCAGCCCCCCTGGGTTGGCTAGCGGGAGTACTGAGCAGTTCTTC. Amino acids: CASSPPGLASGSTEQFF.

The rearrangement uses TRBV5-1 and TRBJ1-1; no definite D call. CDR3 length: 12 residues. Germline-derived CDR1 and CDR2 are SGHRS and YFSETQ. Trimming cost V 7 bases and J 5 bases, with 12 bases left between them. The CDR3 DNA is TGCGCCAGCGTGGTGGCGGAGACTGAAGCTTTCTTT. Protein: CASVVAETEAFF.

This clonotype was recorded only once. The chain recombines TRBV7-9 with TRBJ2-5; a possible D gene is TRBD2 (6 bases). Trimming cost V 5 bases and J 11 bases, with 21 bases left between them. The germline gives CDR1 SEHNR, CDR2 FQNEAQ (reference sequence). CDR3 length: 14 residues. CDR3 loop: CASSAGLRSYGQYF. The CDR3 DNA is TGTGCCAGCAGCGCGGGACTCCGGTCCTACGGGCAGTACTTC. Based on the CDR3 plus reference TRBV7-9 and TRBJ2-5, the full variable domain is DTGVSQNPRHKITKRGQNVTFRCDPISEHNRLYWYRQTLGQGPEFLTYFQNEAQLEKSRLLSDRFSAERPKGSFSTLEIQRTEQGDSAMYLCASSAGLRSYGQYFGPGTRLLVL.

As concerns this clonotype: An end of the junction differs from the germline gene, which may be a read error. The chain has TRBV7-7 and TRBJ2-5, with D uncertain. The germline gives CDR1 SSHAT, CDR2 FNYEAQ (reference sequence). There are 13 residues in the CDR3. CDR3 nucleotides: TGTGCCTCCGCCAGCAGTCGTCAAGGGACCCAGTACTTC. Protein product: CASASSRQGTQYF.

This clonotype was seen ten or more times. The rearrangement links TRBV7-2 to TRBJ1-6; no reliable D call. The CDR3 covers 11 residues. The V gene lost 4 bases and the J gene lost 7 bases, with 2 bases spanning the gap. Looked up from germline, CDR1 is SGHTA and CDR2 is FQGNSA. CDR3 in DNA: TGTGCCAGCAGCTCGAATTCACCCCTCCACTTT. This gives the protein CASSSNSPLHF.